This T cell receptor beta chain was identified in a study of shared T cell receptors in the human thymus. Deletions cut 1 base from V and 4 bases from J, with 15 bases between. This CDR3 spans 16 amino acids. The germline V gene has CDR1 MNHNS and CDR2 SASEGT. Measured with immunoSEQ multiplex PCR; TCRdb has only the in-frame clones, and not every one. The data hold almost 550,000 clones, with more than 75% observed a single time. These data are also associated with another study on human thymus T cells.

Specimen: thymocytes. This chain connects TRBV6-1 to TRBJ2-3, with D tentatively TRBD1 (5 bases). This clonotype was obtained from a boy under two years old with a congenital heart defect. The CDR3 bases are TGTGCCAGCAGTGAAGACCGGTCAGGGTTCCCAGATACGCAGTATTTT. This encodes CASSEDRSGFPDTQYF.